This TCR beta chain emerged from a study of cytomegalovirus exposure and HLA in healthy donors. Germline CDR1 and CDR2: SGHRS and YFSETQ. CDR3 length equals 15 residues. Trimming shortened V by 1 base and J by 0 bases, and 8 bases separated the two germline ends. Points from the study as a whole: Data from an earlier analysis indicated that most TCR beta V segments were productive either about 90% or about 30% of the time. Within a later analysis, the majority of CMV-associated TCR beta chains appeared HLA-restricted.

Of note for this clone: Its antigen is not known.

The study ran its PCR with 60 Vbeta and 13 Jbeta primers. The protocol was immunoSEQ multiplex PCR, while the TCRdb copy is restricted to in-frame clones and leaves out a portion. The table has some 200,000 clones, approximately 82% seen once. The sample taken for sequencing was PBMCs. The sequence was obtained from a young man in good health and CMV-seronegative. This chain links TRBV5-1 with TRBJ2-1; D gene unclear. The CDR3 region is CASSLSASSYNEQFF. In DNA form, the CDR3 reads TGCGCCAGCAGCTTGTCGGCTAGCTCCTACAATGAGCAGTTCTTC.